Below are 2 T cell receptor beta chains sequenced from a single sample in a study of blood T cell repertoires in COVID-19. Produced via immunoSEQ multiplex PCR; TCRdb's table is partial and in-frame only. In the table there are fewer than 500,000 clones, 87% of which are singletons. Sequencing input: PBMCs or T cells enriched from blood (not recorded which). The receptors here all came from a woman aged 18-30 years with acute COVID-19.

The rearrangement joins TRBV7-9 to TRBJ2-4; 7 bases are shared with TRBD1. The CDR3 is made up of 16 amino acids. In germline, CDR1 is SEHNR, CDR2 FQNEAQ (reference sequence). The V segment lost 3 bases and the J segment 2 bases; nucleotides outside the gene matches: 7. The DNA of the CDR3 is TGTGCCAGCAGCTTGAGGACAGGTTCGACCAAAAACATTCAGTACTTC. Protein sequence: CASSLRTGSTKNIQYF.

The chain combines TRBV6-5 with TRBJ2-7; 7 nucleotides align to TRBD2. This CDR3 is built from 15 residues. Germline V lookup: CDR1 MNHEY, CDR2 SVGAGI. The V segment lost 4 bases and the J segment 4 bases; nucleotides outside the gene matches: 10. The CDR3 sequence: CASSSPTSRTYEQYF. The DNA for the CDR3 is TGTGCCAGCAGTTCTCCGACTAGCAGGACATACGAGCAGTACTTC.